These T cell receptor beta chains were read from a single sample in a study of shared clonotypes between healthy human individuals. The table came from immunoSEQ multiplex PCR; TCRdb's copy has only in-frame clones and leaves some out. The repertoire holds roughly 2.2 million clones, with around 93% as singletons. The sequencing sample was made of naive CD4+ T cells from PBMCs. These receptors all come from a man aged 18 to 29 in good health. Some clones in this sample may be carry-over from other donors' samples. Both conserved end residues are part of each CDR3. A D gene is named only where the DNA matches it firmly. Clone size appears in some rows only: once, few, many, or a class for an expanded clone.

>TRBJ1-4|NA|TRBV5-1|NA
TGCGCCAGCAGCTTCGGGGGCGGAGAAAAACTGTTTTTT
CASSFGGGEKLFF
>TRBJ2-3|once|TRBV12-5|TRBD1
TGTGCTAGTGGTTTGGCCTACGTGCCGGGACAGACCACAGATACGCAGTATTTT
CASGLAYVPGQTTDTQYF
>TRBJ2-3|NA|TRBV4-1|NA
TGCGCCAGCAGCCAAGGGGGGTGGCAGGAGCAGTATTTT
CASSQGGWQEQYF
>TRBJ2-7|NA|TRBV4-2|NA
TGTGCCAGCAGCCCTTCGCCTGTGGCGCCCGAGCAGTACTTC
CASSPSPVAPEQYF
>TRBJ2-1|NA|TRBV28|TRBD1
TGTGCCAGCAGTTTAACAGGGACAGGCTACGACAATGAGCAGTTCTTC
CASSLTGTGYDNEQFF
>TRBJ2-7|NA|TRBV6-1|TRBD2
TGTGCCAGCAGTGAAGACGGCCAGAGCGGGATTTCCTACGAGCAGTACTTC
CASSEDGQSGISYEQYF
>TRBJ1-1|NA|TRBV6-5|TRBD1
TGTGCCAGCAGTTACTCGAGGGGACAGCCTAACACTGAAGCTTTCTTT
CASSYSRGQPNTEAFF
>TRBJ1-2|NA|TRBV4-2|NA
TGTGCCAGCAGCCAAGTCCTGGCAGGGTCCCGCGACTATGGCTACACCTTC
CASSQVLAGSRDYGYTF
>TRBJ2-3|NA|TRBV7-9|NA
TGTGCCAGCAGCCAAGCCGGGAGAAGAAGCACAGATACGCAGTATTTT
CASSQAGRRSTDTQYF
>TRBJ1-1|NA|TRBV10-3|NA
TGTGCCATCATGGCCGGGCCGAACACTGAAGCTTTCTTT
CAIMAGPNTEAFF
>TRBJ2-7|once|TRBV7-2|TRBD1
TGTGCCAGCAGCAAGGGACAGGGGTGGGACGAGCAGTACTTC
CASSKGQGWDEQYF
>TRBJ1-3|NA|TRBV30|TRBD1
TGTGCCTGGAGTGTGACAGGGACCTCTGGAAACACCATATATTTT
CAWSVTGTSGNTIYF
>TRBJ2-2|NA|TRBV15|NA
TGTGCCACCAGCTTCACCTGGACCGGGGAGCTGTTTTTT
CATSFTWTGELFF
>TRBJ1-4|once|TRBV5-1|TRBD1
TGCGCCAGCAGCGGGGACAGACCCACTAATGAAAAACTGTTTTTT
CASSGDRPTNEKLFF
>TRBJ2-3|NA|TRBV7-2|NA
TGTGCCAGCAGCCCCTGGGCGAGCCACGCAGATACGCAGTATTTT
CASSPWASHADTQYF
>TRBJ2-3|NA|TRBV28|TRBD1
TGTGCCAGCAGTCCCAACTTCGGGACAGGGGTGGCCCCAGATACGCAGTATTTT
CASSPNFGTGVAPDTQYF
>TRBJ2-3|NA|TRBV29-1|TRBD2
TGCAGCGTGACTAGCGGTAGCACAGATACGCAGTATTTT
CSVTSGSTDTQYF
>TRBJ2-3|NA|TRBV28|NA
TGTGCCAGCAGTTTGCCGGGAGTTGGCGCAGATACGCAGTATTTT
CASSLPGVGADTQYF
>TRBJ1-1|NA|TRBV27|NA
TGTGCCAGCAGTTTAAGGGGGAACACTGAAGCTTTCTTT
CASSLRGNTEAFF
>TRBJ2-1|NA|TRBV18|TRBD2
TGTGCCAGCTCACCGAAAATAGCGGGAGGAGGAAATGAGCAGTTCTTC
CASSPKIAGGGNEQFF
>TRBJ2-1|NA|TRBV7-3|TRBD2
TGTGCCAGCAGCTTATTAGCGGGAGGTGAGCAGTTCTTC
CASSLLAGGEQFF
>TRBJ1-2|NA|TRBV2|NA
TGTGCCAGCAGTGAGGGGCCACAGGGATCCGGCTATGGCTACACCTTC
CASSEGPQGSGYGYTF
>TRBJ2-7|NA|TRBV5-1|TRBD1
TGCGCCAGCAGCGGACCGGGACAGGGGTTATATCGGAACGAGCAGTACTTC
CASSGPGQGLYRNEQYF
>TRBJ2-1|NA|TRBV4-1|NA
TGCGCCAGCAGCCAAGGAGCTACCAGGTCCTACAATGAGCAGTTCTTC
CASSQGATRSYNEQFF
>TRBJ2-3|NA|TRBV5-4|NA
TGTGCCAGCAGCTCCGGGACCACCGGCACAGATACGCAGTATTTT
CASSSGTTGTDTQYF
>TRBJ2-1|NA|TRBV2|TRBD1
TGTGCCAGCAGTCGTCAGGGGGCCTATGAGCAGTTCTTC
CASSRQGAYEQFF
>TRBJ1-1|NA|TRBV5-1|NA
TGCGCCAGCCTCACGAACACTGAAGCTTTCTTT
CASLTNTEAFF
>TRBJ2-5|NA|TRBV7-2|TRBD2
TGTGCCAGCAGCTTAGAAAGTAGGCTAGCGGGAGATCCCAACTTC
CASSLESRLAGDPNF
>TRBJ2-3|NA|TRBV7-2|TRBD2
TGTGCCAGCAGCTCCCTAGCGGGAGGAACGCAGTATTTT
CASSSLAGGTQYF
>TRBJ1-2|NA|TRBV15|NA
TGTGCCACCAGCAGGGAGGGGTTAAACTATGGCTACACCTTC
CATSREGLNYGYTF
>TRBJ1-2|few|TRBV7-2|NA
TGTGCCAGCAGCTCAGATCCCCGGCAGGATCGGGGCTACACCTTC
CASSSDPRQDRGYTF